This T cell receptor (beta chain) was retrieved from a study of cytomegalovirus exposure and HLA in healthy donors. Primers: 60 Vbeta forward and 13 Jbeta reverse. This table comes from immunoSEQ multiplex PCR, and its TCRdb copy is limited to in-frame clones, with some not included. The sample lists about 250,000 clones, approximately 70% seen once, with approximately 2.3% in the top ten. This clone turned up a few times. Germline CDR1 SGHNT, CDR2 YYREEE (reference sequence). Losses at the gene ends were 1 base for V and 5 bases for J; bases not matched to a gene: 2. The CDR3 is 13 residues long. Sequenced: PBMCs. The TCR sequence derives from a female donor in good health and CMV-seronegative. The chain couples TRBV5-4 to TRBJ2-7, with 8 bases lining up with TRBD1. The CDR3 reads CASSLTGGNEQYF. The CDR3, as DNA: TGTGCCAGCAGCTTGACAGGGGGGAACGAGCAGTACTTC.